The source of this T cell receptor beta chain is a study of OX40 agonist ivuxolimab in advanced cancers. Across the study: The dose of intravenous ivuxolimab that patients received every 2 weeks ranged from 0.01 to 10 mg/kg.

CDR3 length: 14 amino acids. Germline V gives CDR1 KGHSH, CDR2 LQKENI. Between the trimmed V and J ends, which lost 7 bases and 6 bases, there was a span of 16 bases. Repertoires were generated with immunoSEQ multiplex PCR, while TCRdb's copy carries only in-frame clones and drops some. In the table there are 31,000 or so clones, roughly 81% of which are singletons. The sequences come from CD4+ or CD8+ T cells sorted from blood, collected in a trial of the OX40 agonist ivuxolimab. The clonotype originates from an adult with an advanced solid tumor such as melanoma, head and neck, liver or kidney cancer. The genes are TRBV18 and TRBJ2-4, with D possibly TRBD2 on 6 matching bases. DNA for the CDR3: TGTGCCAGCTTGGCGGGGTCGGGACTAAACATTCAGTACTTC. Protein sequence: CASLAGSGLNIQYF.